The rows below give T cell receptor beta chains drawn from one sample of a study of blood T cell repertoires in COVID-19. Clones were sequenced by immunoSEQ multiplex PCR, and TCRdb holds only the in-frame ones, with some missing. The data show a few hundred thousand clones, roughly 88% seen once. Sequenced input: peripheral blood. These receptors were collected from a woman aged 30 to 39 with COVID-19, enrolled during active disease. Both conserved end residues are part of each CDR3. A D gene is named only where the DNA matches it firmly. Size values are once, few and many counts, or a class for expanded clones, and some rows have none.

CDR3: CASRRSGTGDSPLHF
DNA: TGTGCCAGTAGGCGGTCCGGGACAGGGGATTCACCCCTCCACTTT
size: NA
length: 15
D: TRBD1
J: TRBJ1-6
V: TRBV19

CDR3: CASRSPRQGYWSPLHF
DNA: TGTGCCAGCAGATCCCCCCGGCAGGGGTATTGGTCACCCCTCCACTTT
size: NA
length: 16
D: NA
J: TRBJ1-6
V: TRBV2

CDR3: CASTSTGSNTEAFF
DNA: TGTGCCAGTACCTCGACAGGCTCTAACACTGAAGCTTTCTTT
size: once
length: 14
D: NA
J: TRBJ1-1
V: TRBV19

CDR3: CASSIAGGAGELFF
DNA: TGTGCCAGTAGTATAGCCGGTGGGGCTGGGGAGCTGTTTTTT
size: once
length: 14
D: NA
J: TRBJ2-2
V: TRBV19

CDR3: CASSIGASSSAEAFF
DNA: TGTGCCAGTAGTATAGGGGCGTCGTCTTCTGCTGAAGCTTTCTTT
size: once
length: 15
D: NA
J: TRBJ1-1
V: TRBV19

CDR3: CSVEDVRATEAFF
DNA: TGCAGCGTTGAAGATGTCAGGGCCACTGAAGCTTTCTTT
size: NA
length: 13
D: NA
J: TRBJ1-1
V: TRBV29-1

CDR3: CATSRGGTRETQYF
DNA: TGTGCCACCAGCAGAGGAGGGACTAGGGAGACCCAGTACTTC
size: once
length: 14
D: TRBD2
J: TRBJ2-5
V: TRBV15

CDR3: CASSPTGVNSPLHF
DNA: TGTGCCAGTAGTCCGACAGGGGTTAATTCACCCCTCCACTTT
size: NA
length: 14
D: TRBD1
J: TRBJ1-6
V: TRBV19

CDR3: CASSLGPPNSGYTF
DNA: TGTGCCAGCAGCTTAGGTCCGCCTAACTCTGGCTACACCTTC
size: many
length: 14
D: NA
J: TRBJ1-2
V: TRBV11-3

CDR3: CASGAGLFEQFF
DNA: TGTGCCAGTGGAGCGGGTCTTTTTGAGCAGTTCTTC
size: NA
length: 12
D: NA
J: TRBJ2-1
V: TRBV12-3/TRBV12-4

CDR3: CASSYLIRGRINEKLFF
DNA: TGTGCCAGTAGTTATCTGATCAGGGGCCGAATCAATGAAAAACTGTTTTTT
size: once
length: 17
D: NA
J: TRBJ1-4
V: TRBV19

CDR3: CASRTDRASYNSPLHF
DNA: TGTGCCAGCAGAACGGACAGGGCCTCCTATAATTCACCCCTCCACTTT
size: NA
length: 16
D: TRBD1
J: TRBJ1-6
V: TRBV6-6

CDR3: CATRGSAGANVLTF
DNA: TGTGCCACCAGAGGTAGCGCTGGGGCCAACGTCCTGACTTTC
size: NA
length: 14
D: NA
J: TRBJ2-6
V: TRBV15